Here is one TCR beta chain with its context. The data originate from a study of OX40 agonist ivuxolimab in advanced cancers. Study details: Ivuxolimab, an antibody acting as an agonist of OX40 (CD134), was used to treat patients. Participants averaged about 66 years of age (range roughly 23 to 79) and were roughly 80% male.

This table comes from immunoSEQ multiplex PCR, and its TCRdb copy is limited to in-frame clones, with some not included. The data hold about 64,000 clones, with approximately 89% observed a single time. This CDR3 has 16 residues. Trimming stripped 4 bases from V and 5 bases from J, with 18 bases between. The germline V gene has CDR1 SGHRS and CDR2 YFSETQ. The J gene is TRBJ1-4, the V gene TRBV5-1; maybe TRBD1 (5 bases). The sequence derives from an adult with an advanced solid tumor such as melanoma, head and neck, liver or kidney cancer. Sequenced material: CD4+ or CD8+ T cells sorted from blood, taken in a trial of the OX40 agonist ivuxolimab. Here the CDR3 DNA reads TGCGCCAGCAGCCCAGGACGGGACGGAGGAAATGAAAAACTGTTTTTT. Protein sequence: CASSPGRDGGNEKLFF.